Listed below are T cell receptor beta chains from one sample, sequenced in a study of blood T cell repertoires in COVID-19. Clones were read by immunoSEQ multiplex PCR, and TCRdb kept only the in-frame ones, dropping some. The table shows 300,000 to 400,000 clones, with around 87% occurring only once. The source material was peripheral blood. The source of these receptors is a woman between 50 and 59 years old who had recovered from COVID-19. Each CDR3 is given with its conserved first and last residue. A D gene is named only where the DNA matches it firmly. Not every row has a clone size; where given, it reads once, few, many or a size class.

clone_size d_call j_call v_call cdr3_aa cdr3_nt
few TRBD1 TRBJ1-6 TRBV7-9 CASSLDQGAGSPLHF TGTGCCAGCAGCTTAGATCAGGGGGCTGGATCACCCCTCCACTTT
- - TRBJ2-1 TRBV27 CASSLRAAGSYNEQFF TGTGCCAGCAGTTTAAGAGCAGCAGGCTCCTACAATGAGCAGTTCTTC
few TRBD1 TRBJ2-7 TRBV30 CAWSVLNRGRSEQYF TGTGCCTGGAGTGTACTAAACAGGGGGAGGTCCGAGCAGTACTTC
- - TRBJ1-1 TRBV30 CAWSEGLDSTEAFF TGTGCCTGGAGTGAGGGGTTGGACAGTACTGAAGCTTTCTTT
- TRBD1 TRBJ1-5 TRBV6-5 CASSLGTGFNQPQHF TGTGCCAGCAGCCTCGGGACAGGATTCAATCAGCCCCAGCATTTT
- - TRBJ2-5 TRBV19 CASSPTVAVLRETQYF TGTGCCAGTAGTCCGACAGTTGCCGTATTACGGGAGACCCAGTACTTC
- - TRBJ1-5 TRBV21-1 CASNRGKILIQPQHF TGTGCCAGCAACCGGGGTAAGATTCTAATTCAGCCCCAGCATTTT
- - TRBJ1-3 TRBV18 CASSPPPYSGNTIYF TGTGCCAGCTCACCACCTCCCTACTCTGGAAACACCATATATTTT
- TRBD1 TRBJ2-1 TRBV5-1 CASSGQGSDNEQFF TGCGCCAGCAGCGGACAGGGCAGTGACAATGAGCAGTTCTTC
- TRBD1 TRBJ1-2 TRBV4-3 CASSQEGVGRQGGYGYTF TGCGCCAGCAGCCAAGAGGGGGTGGGCAGACAGGGGGGCTATGGCTACACCTTC
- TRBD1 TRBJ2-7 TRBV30 CAWSRGGSYEQYF TGTGCCTGGAGTCGAGGGGGCAGCTACGAGCAGTACTTC
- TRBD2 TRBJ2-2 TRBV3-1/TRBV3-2 CASSQVIAGVGELFF TGTGCCAGCAGCCAAGTCATAGCGGGAGTCGGGGAGCTGTTTTTT
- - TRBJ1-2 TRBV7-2 CASSLDNRAHGYTF TGTGCCAGCAGCTTAGACAACAGGGCCCATGGCTACACCTTC
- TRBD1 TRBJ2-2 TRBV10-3 CASQGQGQTGELFF TGTGCCTCCCAGGGACAGGGGCAAACCGGGGAGCTGTTTTTT
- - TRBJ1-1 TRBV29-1 CSVASSLNTEAFF TGCAGCGTTGCTTCGTCGTTGAACACTGAAGCTTTCTTT
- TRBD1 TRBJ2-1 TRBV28 CASSSGTVYNEQFF TGTGCCAGCAGTTCCGGGACAGTCTACAATGAGCAGTTCTTC
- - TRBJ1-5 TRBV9 CASSVDGDYQPQHF TGTGCCAGCAGCGTAGACGGGGATTATCAGCCCCAGCATTTT
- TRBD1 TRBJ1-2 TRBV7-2 CASSLQGDGYTF TGTGCCAGCAGCTTACAGGGGGATGGCTACACCTTC
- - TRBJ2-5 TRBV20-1 CSARIKETQYF TGCAGTGCTAGAATCAAAGAGACCCAGTACTTC
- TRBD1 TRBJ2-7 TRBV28 CASSFRDRLSSYEQYF TGTGCCAGCAGTTTTCGGGACAGGTTAAGCTCCTACGAGCAGTACTTC
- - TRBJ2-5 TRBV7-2 CASSLRGIVRETQYF TGTGCCAGCAGCCTTAGAGGGATCGTCAGGGAGACCCAGTACTTC
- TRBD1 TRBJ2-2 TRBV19 CASSTRYRGNTGELFF TGTGCCAGTAGTACCCGATACAGGGGGAACACCGGGGAGCTGTTTTTT
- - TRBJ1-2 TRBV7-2 CASSLMGLERGYTF TGTGCCAGCAGCTTAATGGGCCTCGAACGTGGCTACACCTTC
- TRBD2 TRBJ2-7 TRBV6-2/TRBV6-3 CASSYSYRRGDTWEQYF TGTGCCAGCAGTTACTCGTACAGGCGGGGGGACACCTGGGAGCAGTACTTC
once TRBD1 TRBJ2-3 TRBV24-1 CATSDRIGQGGTQYF TGTGCCACCAGTGATCGTATAGGACAGGGAGGTACGCAGTATTTT
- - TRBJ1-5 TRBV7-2 CASSFAGASNQPQHF TGTGCCAGCAGCTTCGCGGGAGCTAGCAATCAGCCCCAGCATTTT
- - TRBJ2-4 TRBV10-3 CAISEGPVSKNIQYF TGTGCCATCAGTGAGGGGCCGGTTTCCAAAAACATTCAGTACTTC
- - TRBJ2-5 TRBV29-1 CSVETGTETQYF TGCAGCGTTGAAACAGGGACAGAGACCCAGTACTTC
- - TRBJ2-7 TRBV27 CASSLREWQYF TGTGCCAGCAGTTTACGGGAGTGGCAGTACTTC
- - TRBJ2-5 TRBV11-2 CASSPEGTQYF TGTGCCAGCAGCCCAGAGGGGACCCAGTACTTC
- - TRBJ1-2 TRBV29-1 CSVGTDNYGYTF TGCAGCGTTGGAACAGATAACTATGGCTACACCTTC
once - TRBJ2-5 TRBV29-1 CSATPGIQETQYF TGCAGCGCCACGCCGGGTATCCAAGAGACCCAGTACTTC
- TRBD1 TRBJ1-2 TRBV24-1 CATSAPGGAYGYTF TGTGCCACCAGTGCTCCAGGGGGTGCCTATGGCTACACCTTC
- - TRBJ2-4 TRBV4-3 CASSQDGPLSGIQYF TGCGCCAGCAGCCAAGATGGGCCACTGTCCGGCATTCAGTACTTC
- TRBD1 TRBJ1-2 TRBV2 CASSSDRDYGYTF TGTGCCAGCAGTTCAGACAGGGACTATGGCTACACCTTC
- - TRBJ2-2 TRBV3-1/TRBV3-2 CASSLVGPNTGELFF TGTGCCAGCAGCCTCGTGGGCCCCAACACCGGGGAGCTGTTTTTT
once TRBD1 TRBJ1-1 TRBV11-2 CASSLKTGGTEAFF TGTGCCAGCAGCCTTAAGACAGGGGGCACTGAAGCTTTCTTT
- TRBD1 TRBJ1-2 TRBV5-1 CASSFYPGQPYGYTF TGCGCCAGCAGCTTTTATCCGGGACAGCCTTATGGCTACACCTTC
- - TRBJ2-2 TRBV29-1 CSGTDTSNTGELFF TGCAGCGGTACGGACACCTCGAACACCGGGGAGCTGTTTTTT
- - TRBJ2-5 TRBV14 CASSPGLWSQETQYF TGTGCCAGCAGCCCAGGGTTATGGAGCCAAGAGACCCAGTACTTC
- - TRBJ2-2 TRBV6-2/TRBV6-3 CASSQTRITGELFF TGTGCCAGCAGTCAGACTCGTATCACCGGGGAGCTGTTTTTT
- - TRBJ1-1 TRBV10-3 CAISDGVTEAFF TGTGCCATCAGTGACGGGGTGACTGAAGCTTTCTTT
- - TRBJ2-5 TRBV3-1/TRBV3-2 CASSLQGQETQYF TGTGCCAGCAGCCTACAGGGACAAGAGACCCAGTACTTC
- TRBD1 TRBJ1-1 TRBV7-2 CASSLDDRVGTEAFF TGTGCCAGCAGCTTAGACGACAGGGTGGGTACTGAAGCTTTCTTT
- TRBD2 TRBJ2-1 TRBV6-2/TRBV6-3 CASSYPGLADNEQFF TGTGCCAGCAGTTATCCCGGGCTAGCGGACAATGAGCAGTTCTTC
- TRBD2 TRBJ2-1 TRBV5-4 CASSLGRGVEGEFF TGTGCCAGCAGCTTAGGGAGGGGCGTGGAGGGTGAGTTCTTC
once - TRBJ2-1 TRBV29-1 CSVVGRGTYNEQFF TGCAGCGTTGTTGGCAGGGGAACCTACAATGAGCAGTTCTTC
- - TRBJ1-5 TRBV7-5 CARSIRDQPQHF TGTGCCAGAAGCATCCGGGATCAGCCCCAGCATTTT
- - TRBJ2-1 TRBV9 CASSVVGSRDEQFF TGTGCCAGCAGCGTAGTCGGTAGCCGCGATGAGCAGTTCTTC
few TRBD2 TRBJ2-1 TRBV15 CATSFDRLAGGHNEQFF TGTGCCACCAGCTTCGATCGTTTAGCGGGGGGTCACAATGAGCAGTTCTTC